This entry describes one T cell receptor (beta chain). What it recognizes is unknown. Antigen-specific CD4+ T cells expanded by the ViraFEST assay with viral peptide pools were then sequenced. Following an approximately 9-day culture, CD4+ T cells were purified. The person had PCR-confirmed SARS-CoV-2 infection between March and December 2020. A half-medium replacement with IL-2 medium was carried out on days 3 and 7. The source of the sample is a study of vaccination effects on CD4 cells after COVID-19. Findings of the study overall: Recruitment yielded few convalescent patients, and the study had no early post-infection timepoints.

Repertoires were generated with immunoSEQ multiplex PCR, while TCRdb's copy carries only in-frame clones and drops some. This sample has some 19,000 clones; just under 75% occur once, and the top ten carry less than 50%. V shed 0 bases and J 5 bases; nucleotides not matched to a gene: 8. This CDR3 has 17 amino acids. CDR1 and CDR2 (germline): SGDLS, YYNGEE. Source: CD4+ T cells from PBMCs cultured with a peptide pool, taken before COVID-19 vaccination. This TCR was recovered from a human donor who had a prior SARS-CoV-2 infection. V gene TRBV9 combines with J gene TRBJ2-5, with 12 positions matching TRBD2. In DNA, the CDR3 is TGTGCCAGCAGCGTAGGGTCTAGCGGGGGGGCTAGGGAGACCCAGTACTTC. This gives the protein CASSVGSSGGARETQYF.